Listed below are T cell receptor beta chains from one sample, sequenced in a study of shared clonotypes between healthy human individuals. Some clones are missing from TCRdb's copy, which holds only in-frame ones; the method was immunoSEQ multiplex PCR. The sample holds 850,000 to 1,200,000 clones, about 74% seen once. The source material was memory CD4+ T cells sorted from blood. These receptors were obtained from a man in his late teens or twenties in good health. CDR3s include the opening cysteine and the closing phenylalanine or tryptophan. Expanded clones are given a class, and other clones once, few, many or no size at all.

clone size	V gene	CDR3 protein
.	TRBV20-1	CSARNHEAFF
.	TRBV4-1	CASSQDKAGGPEAFF
.	TRBV7-2	CASSAGLSLVGEQYF
.	TRBV13	CASSHDDRGAYEQYF
few	TRBV21-1	CARGQVNTEAFF
few	TRBV18	CASSPDRADSNQPQHF
.	TRBV7-2	CASSLNPGTQETQYF
.	TRBV6-1	CASSEEPYEQYF
.	TRBV28	CASSSQDGSNEKLFF
.	TRBV2	CASSTGTWGYTF
.	TRBV18	CASSLSGVGANVLTF
.	TRBV29-1	CSVENSRADTEAFF
.	TRBV6-6	CASSYRGGPQGTQYF
once	TRBV5-5	CASTLARGSSGANVLTF
.	TRBV6-6	CASSFGTVNTEAFF
once	TRBV4-1	CASSRGTGGNTGELFF
.	TRBV7-6	CASSPAGLAGVGSYNEQFF
.	TRBV27	CASSLGVYSNQPQHF
.	TRBV19	CASSMWQPGHYEQYF
.	TRBV10-3	CAISESVGGQTGGYTF
.	TRBV28	CASRGTTDYGYTF
many	TRBV4-2	CASSQDVAGSKNIQYF
.	TRBV2	CASSTTDTQYF
.	TRBV6-5	CASRRGTSGTYEQYF
.	TRBV14	CASRDSQGALTGELFF
.	TRBV4-3	CASSHIQGGATEAFF
.	TRBV30	CAWIRGGGNSPLHF
once	TRBV18	CASSDFSSYNEQFF
few	TRBV15	CATSSMTVMNTEAFF
.	TRBV28	CASLGYPETQYF
.	TRBV2	CASSLRPGTSSDTQYF
.	TRBV6-1	CASSEGGNQPQHF
few	TRBV19	CASSHSGTGERGYTF
.	TRBV7-2	CASSSLPRAPIYEQYF
few	TRBV5-4	CASSLDPQGNQPQHF
.	TRBV5-1	CASSFNNYEQYF
.	TRBV29-1	CSVEVGGTGVNQPQHF
.	TRBV25-1	CASRNTGTGATGELFF
.	TRBV10-3	CAISEFTGGPDTQYF
.	TRBV6-5	CASSRGPSYEQYF
.	TRBV18	CASSPEALAYEQYF
.	TRBV11-3	CASSSDGHTGELFF
.	TRBV7-8	CASSLAVKNPSYNEQFF
.	TRBV2	CATRDRDEKLFF